Each of the 9 T cell receptor beta chains below was sequenced from the same sample in a study of blood T cell repertoires in COVID-19. Assay: immunoSEQ multiplex PCR; the TCRdb copy retains only in-frame clones and omits some. The table has roughly 150,000 clones, approximately 80% seen once. Sequencing used peripheral blood. Receptors were obtained from a woman between 45 and 60 years old in a cohort sampled during active or convalescent COVID-19.

J is TRBJ1-3 and V is TRBV23-1; the match to TRBD1 covers 10 bases. TRBV23-1 falls under the ORF class, with uncertain function. The ends lost 3 bases at V and 3 bases at J; junction bases unmatched: 2. This CDR3 has 15 residues. CDR3 residues: CASSHRDRGGNTIYF. The CDR3 region has the DNA TGCGCCAGCAGTCACCGGGACAGGGGTGGAAACACCATATATTTT.

The J gene is TRBJ1-1, the V gene TRBV11-2, with D possibly matching TRBD1 (6 bases). Trimming left V 4 bases short and J 5 bases short, with 17 bases between. Germline V gene lookup returns CDR1 SGHAT and CDR2 FQNNGV. The CDR3 sequence is 15 residues long. The DNA of the CDR3 is TGTGCCAGCAGCTCCGGACAGCCGGGAAGGACTGAAGCTTTCTTT. Translating gives CASSSGQPGRTEAFF. The variable domain in full, with the rest retrieved from reference TRBV11-2 and TRBJ1-1, is EAGVAQSPRYKIIEKRQSVAFWCNPISGHATLYWYQQILGQGPKLLIQFQNNGVVDDSQLPKDRFSAERLKGVDSTLKIQPAKLEDSAVYLCASSSGQPGRTEAFFGQGTRLTVV.

The chain couples TRBV7-9 to TRBJ1-1; D remains unclear. V was shortened by 0 bases and J by 10 bases, with 12 bases between the two germline ends. The CDR3 contains 13 residues. Germline V gene data show CDR1 as SEHNR and CDR2 as FQNEAQ (reference sequence). The CDR3 spells CASSLALDLVAFF. CDR3 in DNA: TGTGCCAGCAGCTTAGCGTTGGACTTGGTAGCTTTCTTT.

The chain uses TRBV21-1 and TRBJ1-3. TRBV21-1 counts as a pseudogene. This CDR3 has 19 amino acids. The CDR3 DNA is TGTGCCAGCAGCAAAGTTCGGATCGGAGGACTTATCTCTGGAAACACCATATATTTT. Translating it yields CASSKVRIGGLISGNTIYF.

This chain uses TRBV6-6 with TRBJ1-5, with a tentative D call TRBD1 (6 bases). CDR3 size: 14 residues. Germline lookup yields CDR1 MNHNY and CDR2 SVGAGI (reference sequence). V lost 1 base, J lost 14 bases, and 18 bases lay in between. CDR3 loop: CASSYLLGNPGEHF. CDR3 sequence (DNA): TGTGCCAGCAGTTACTTGTTGGGGAACCCAGGGGAGCATTTT.

This clone was picked up a small number of times. This rearrangement joins TRBV6-6 to TRBJ1-2; the D gene is possibly TRBD1 (6 bases). The V gene lost 7 bases and the J gene lost 5 bases, with 14 bases spanning the gap. From germline, CDR1 is MNHNY and CDR2 SVGAGI (reference sequence). The CDR3 runs 13 residues. CDR3 loop: CASTTGQGYGYTF. DNA for the CDR3: TGTGCCAGCACCACGGGCCAGGGGTATGGCTACACCTTC.

This chain's CDR3 is CASSPPLWGGQETQYF. In DNA form, the CDR3 reads TGTGCCAGCAGCCCCCCCTTGTGGGGGGGACAAGAGACCCAGTACTTC. The chain joins TRBV3-1 (or the pseudogene TRBV3-2) to TRBJ2-5; the match to TRBD2 covers 7 bases. V gave up 4 bases and J gave up 2 bases; unmatched junction bases: 10. Germline CDR1 and CDR2: LGHDT and YNNKEL (reference sequence). CDR3 length: 16 amino acids.

The chain joins TRBV19 to TRBJ1-3, with TRBD1 identical over 7 bases. The germline V gene encodes CDR1 LNHDA and CDR2 SQIVND (reference sequence). The CDR3 covers 13 residues. V lost 5 bases to trimming and J lost 6 bases; unmatched junction nucleotides: 4. CDR3: CASSSGQQNTIYF. The CDR3 nucleotides read TGTGCCAGTAGTTCGGGACAGCAAAACACCATATATTTT.

This chain uses TRBV5-1 with TRBJ2-3, with D perhaps matching TRBD2 (7 bases). Germline lookup yields CDR1 SGHRS and CDR2 YFSETQ. Deletions cut 2 bases from V and 0 bases from J, with 13 bases between. This CDR3 contains 16 residues. Here the CDR3 reads CASSFSGGYSTDTQYF. The CDR3, as DNA: TGCGCCAGCAGCTTCTCGGGGGGCTATAGCACAGATACGCAGTATTTT.